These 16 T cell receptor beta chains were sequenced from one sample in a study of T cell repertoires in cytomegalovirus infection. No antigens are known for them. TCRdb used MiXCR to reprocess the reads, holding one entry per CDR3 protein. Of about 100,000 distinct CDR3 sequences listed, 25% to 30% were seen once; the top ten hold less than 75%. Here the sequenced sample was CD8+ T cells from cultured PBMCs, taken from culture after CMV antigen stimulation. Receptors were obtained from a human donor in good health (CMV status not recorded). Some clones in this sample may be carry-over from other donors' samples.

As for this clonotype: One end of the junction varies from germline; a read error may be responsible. The CDR3 is CATSSHAGENKYF. In DNA, the CDR3 is TGTGCCACAAGCAGTCATGCCGGCGAGAACAAGTACTTC. The V gene is TRBV15, the J gene TRBJ2-5, with D unresolved. The CDR3 consists of 13 residues. Germline lookup yields CDR1 LNHNV and CDR2 YYDKDF (reference sequence).

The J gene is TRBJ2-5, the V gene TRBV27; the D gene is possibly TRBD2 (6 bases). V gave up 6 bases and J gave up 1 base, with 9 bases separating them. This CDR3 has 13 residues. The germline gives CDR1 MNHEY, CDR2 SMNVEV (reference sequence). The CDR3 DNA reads TGTGCCAGCAGGCGGGGAGCCCAAGAGACCCAGTACTTC. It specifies CASRRGAQETQYF.

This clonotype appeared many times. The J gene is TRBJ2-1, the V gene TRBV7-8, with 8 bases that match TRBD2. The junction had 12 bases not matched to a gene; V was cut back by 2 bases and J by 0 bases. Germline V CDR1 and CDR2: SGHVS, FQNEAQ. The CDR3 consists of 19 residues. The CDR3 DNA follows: TGTGCCAGCAGCTTATTCTATTGGGTAGCGGGGAGCTCCTACAATGAGCAGTTCTTC. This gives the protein CASSLFYWVAGSSYNEQFF.

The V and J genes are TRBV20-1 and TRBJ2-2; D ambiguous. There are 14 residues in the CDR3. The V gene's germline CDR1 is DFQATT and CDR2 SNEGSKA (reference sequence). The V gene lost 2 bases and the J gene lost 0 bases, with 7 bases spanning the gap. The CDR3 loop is CSARHTANTGELFF. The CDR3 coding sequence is TGCAGTGCTAGACACACCGCGAACACCGGGGAGCTGTTTTTT.

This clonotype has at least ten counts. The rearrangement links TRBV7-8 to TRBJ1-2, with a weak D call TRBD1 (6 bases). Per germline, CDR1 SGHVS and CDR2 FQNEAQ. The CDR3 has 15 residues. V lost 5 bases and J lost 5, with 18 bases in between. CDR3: CASSLKTGGEYGYTF. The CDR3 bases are TGTGCCAGCAGCCTAAAGACAGGCGGGGAGTATGGCTACACCTTC.

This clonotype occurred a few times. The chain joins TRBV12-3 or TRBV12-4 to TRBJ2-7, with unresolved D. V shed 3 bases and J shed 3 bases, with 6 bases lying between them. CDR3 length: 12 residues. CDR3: CASSFIVYEQYF. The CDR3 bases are TGTGCCAGCAGTTTTATCGTCTACGAGCAGTACTTC.

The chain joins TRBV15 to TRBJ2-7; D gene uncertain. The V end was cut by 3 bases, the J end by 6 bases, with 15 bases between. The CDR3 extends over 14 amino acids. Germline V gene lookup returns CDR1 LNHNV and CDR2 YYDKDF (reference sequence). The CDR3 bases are TGTGCCACCAGCAGCGAGTTCAATAAGGCCGAGCAGTACTTC. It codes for CATSSEFNKAEQYF.

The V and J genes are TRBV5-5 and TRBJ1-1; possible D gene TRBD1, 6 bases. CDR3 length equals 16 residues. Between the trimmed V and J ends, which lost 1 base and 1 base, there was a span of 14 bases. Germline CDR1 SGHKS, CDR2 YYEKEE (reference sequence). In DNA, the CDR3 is TGTGCCAGCAGCTTGAGGGTAGGGGGGACGAACACTGAAGCTTTCTTT. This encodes CASSLRVGGTNTEAFF.

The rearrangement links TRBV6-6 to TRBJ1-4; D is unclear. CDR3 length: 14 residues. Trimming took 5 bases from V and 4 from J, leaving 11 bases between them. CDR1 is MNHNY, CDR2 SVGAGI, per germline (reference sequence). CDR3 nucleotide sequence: TGTGCCAGCAGTCCCCGGGAGGGTAATGAAAAACTGTTTTTT. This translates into CASSPREGNEKLFF.

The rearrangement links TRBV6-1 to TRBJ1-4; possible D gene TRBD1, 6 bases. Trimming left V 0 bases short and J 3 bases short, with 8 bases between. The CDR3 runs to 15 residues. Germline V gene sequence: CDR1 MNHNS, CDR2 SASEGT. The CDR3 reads CASSEANRANEKLFF. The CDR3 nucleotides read TGTGCCAGCAGTGAAGCGAACAGGGCTAATGAAAAACTGTTTTTT.

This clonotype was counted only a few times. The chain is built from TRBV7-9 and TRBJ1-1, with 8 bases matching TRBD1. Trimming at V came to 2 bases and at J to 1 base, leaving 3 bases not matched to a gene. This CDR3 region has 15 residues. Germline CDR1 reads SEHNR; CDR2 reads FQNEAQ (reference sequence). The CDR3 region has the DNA TGTGCCAGCAGCTTAATGGACAGGGCGAACACTGAAGCTTTCTTT. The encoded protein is CASSLMDRANTEAFF.

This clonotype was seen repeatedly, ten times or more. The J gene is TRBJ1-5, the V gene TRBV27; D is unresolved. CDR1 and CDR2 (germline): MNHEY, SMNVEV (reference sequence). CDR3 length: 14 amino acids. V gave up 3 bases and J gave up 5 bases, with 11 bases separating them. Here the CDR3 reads CASSFGGPHQPQHF. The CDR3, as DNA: TGTGCCAGCAGTTTTGGAGGGCCCCATCAGCCCCAGCATTTT.

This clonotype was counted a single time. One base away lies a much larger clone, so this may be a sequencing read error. This CDR3 is CAGSLSRADEAFF. The CDR3 bases are TGTGCCGGCAGTCTGTCCCGCGCTGATGAAGCTTTCTTT. V and J are TRBV27 and TRBJ1-1, with D uncertain. This CDR3 contains 13 residues. CDR1 and CDR2 (germline): MNHEY, SMNVEV (reference sequence).

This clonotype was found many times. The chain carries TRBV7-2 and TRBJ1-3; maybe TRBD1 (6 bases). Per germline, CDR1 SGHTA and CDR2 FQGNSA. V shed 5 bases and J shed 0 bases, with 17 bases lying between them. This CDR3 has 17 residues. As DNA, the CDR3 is TGTGCCAGCAGCCCAATCCCGGGACATAGCTCTGGAAACACCATATATTTT. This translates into CASSPIPGHSSGNTIYF.

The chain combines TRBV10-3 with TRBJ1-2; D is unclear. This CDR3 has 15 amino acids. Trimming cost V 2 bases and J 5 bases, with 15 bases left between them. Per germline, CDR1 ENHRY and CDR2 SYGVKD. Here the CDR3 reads CAISEQQAPMYGYTF. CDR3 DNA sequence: TGTGCCATCAGTGAGCAGCAGGCCCCGATGTATGGCTACACCTTC.

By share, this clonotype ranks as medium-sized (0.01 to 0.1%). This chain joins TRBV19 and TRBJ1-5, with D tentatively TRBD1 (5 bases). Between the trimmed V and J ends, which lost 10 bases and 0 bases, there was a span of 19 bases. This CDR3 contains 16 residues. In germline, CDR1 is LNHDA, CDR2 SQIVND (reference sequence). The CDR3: CATTTYGGYSNQPQHF. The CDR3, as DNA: TGTGCCACCACAACGTACGGGGGATATAGCAATCAGCCCCAGCATTTT.